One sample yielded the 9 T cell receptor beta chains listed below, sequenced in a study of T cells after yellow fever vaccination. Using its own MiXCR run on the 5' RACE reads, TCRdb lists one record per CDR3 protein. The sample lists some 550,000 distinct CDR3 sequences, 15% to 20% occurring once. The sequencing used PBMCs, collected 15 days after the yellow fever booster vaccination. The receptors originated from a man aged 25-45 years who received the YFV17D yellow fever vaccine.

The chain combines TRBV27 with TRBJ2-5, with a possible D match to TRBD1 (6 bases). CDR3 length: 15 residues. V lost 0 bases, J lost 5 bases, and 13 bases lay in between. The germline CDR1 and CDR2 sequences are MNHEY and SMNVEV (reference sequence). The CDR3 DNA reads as TGTGCCAGCAGTTTATCAGGGGGTATTGTTGAGACCCAGTACTTC. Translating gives CASSLSGGIVETQYF.

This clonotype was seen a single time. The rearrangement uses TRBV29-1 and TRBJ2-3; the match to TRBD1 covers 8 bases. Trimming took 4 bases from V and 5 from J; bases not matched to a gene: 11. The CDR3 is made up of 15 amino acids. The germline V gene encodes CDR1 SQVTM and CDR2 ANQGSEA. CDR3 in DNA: TGCAGCGTTGGTAGTTGGACAGGGTGGAAAGATACGCAGTATTTT. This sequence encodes CSVGSWTGWKDTQYF.

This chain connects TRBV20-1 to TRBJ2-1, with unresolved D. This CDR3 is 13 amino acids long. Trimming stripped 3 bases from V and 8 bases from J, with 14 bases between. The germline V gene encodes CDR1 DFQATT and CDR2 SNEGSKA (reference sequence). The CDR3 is CSASPRRADEQFF. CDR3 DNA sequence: TGCAGTGCTAGTCCTAGACGGGCCGATGAGCAGTTCTTC.

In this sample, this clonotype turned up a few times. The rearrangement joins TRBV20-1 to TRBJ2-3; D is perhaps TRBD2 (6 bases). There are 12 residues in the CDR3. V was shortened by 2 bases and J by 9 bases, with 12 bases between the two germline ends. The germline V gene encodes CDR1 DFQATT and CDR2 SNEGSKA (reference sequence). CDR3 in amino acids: CSARYGSGTQYF. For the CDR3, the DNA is TGCAGTGCTAGATACGGGAGCGGGACGCAGTATTTT.

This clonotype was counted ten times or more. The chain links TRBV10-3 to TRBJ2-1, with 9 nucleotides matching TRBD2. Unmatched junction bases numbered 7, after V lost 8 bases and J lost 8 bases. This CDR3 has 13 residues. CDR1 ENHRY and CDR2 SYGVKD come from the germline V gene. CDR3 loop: CAIRAGGPDEQFF. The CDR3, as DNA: TGTGCCATCCGGGCGGGAGGGCCGGATGAGCAGTTCTTC.

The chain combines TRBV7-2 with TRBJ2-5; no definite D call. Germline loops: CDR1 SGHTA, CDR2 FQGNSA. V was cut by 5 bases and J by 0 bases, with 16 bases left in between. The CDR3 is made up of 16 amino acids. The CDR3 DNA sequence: TGTGCCAGCAGCCCGGCACGAACATTAAACCAAGAGACCCAGTACTTC. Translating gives CASSPARTLNQETQYF.

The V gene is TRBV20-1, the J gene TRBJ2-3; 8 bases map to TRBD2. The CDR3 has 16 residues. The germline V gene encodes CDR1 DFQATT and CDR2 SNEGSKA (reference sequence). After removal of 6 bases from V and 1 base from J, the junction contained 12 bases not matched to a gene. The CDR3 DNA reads TGCAGTGCCACGCGGGGGGCAGGAGCGCGCACAGATACGCAGTATTTT. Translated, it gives CSATRGAGARTDTQYF.

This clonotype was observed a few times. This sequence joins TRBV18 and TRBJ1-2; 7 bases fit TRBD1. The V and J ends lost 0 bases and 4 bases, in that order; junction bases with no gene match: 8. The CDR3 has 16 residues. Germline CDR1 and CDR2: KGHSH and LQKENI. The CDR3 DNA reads TGTGCCAGCTCACCACCCACCGGGACAGTGTCCTATGGCTACACCTTC. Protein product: CASSPPTGTVSYGYTF.

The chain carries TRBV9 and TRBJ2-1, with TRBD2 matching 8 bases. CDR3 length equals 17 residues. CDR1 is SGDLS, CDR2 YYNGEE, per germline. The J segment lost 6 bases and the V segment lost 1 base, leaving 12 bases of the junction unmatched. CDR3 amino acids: CASSVSRGTSGGNEQFF. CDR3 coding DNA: TGTGCCAGCAGCGTATCCCGAGGAACTAGCGGAGGCAATGAGCAGTTCTTC.